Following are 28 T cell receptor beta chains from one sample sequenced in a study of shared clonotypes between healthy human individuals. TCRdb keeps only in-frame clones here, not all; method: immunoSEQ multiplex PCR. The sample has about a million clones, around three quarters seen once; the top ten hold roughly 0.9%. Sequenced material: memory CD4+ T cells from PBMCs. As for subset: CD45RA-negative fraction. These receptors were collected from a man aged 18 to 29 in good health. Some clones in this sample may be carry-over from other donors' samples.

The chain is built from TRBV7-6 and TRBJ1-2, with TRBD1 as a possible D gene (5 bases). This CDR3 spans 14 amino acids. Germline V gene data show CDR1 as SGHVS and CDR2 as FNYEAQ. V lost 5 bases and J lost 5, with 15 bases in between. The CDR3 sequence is CASSAGGGSYGYTF. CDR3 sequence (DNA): TGTGCCAGCAGCGCTGGGGGGGGATCTTATGGCTACACCTTC.

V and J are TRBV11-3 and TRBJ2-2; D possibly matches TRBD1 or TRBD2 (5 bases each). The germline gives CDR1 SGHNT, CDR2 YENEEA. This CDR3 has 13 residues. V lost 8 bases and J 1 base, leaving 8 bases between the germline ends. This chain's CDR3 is CASGGQNTGELFF. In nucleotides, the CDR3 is TGTGCCAGCGGGGGTCAGAACACCGGGGAGCTGTTTTTT.

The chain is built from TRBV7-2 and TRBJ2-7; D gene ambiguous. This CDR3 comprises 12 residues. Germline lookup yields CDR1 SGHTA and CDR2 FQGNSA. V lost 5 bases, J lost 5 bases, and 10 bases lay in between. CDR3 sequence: CASSAPWDEQYF. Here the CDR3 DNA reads TGTGCCAGCAGCGCCCCCTGGGACGAGCAGTACTTC.

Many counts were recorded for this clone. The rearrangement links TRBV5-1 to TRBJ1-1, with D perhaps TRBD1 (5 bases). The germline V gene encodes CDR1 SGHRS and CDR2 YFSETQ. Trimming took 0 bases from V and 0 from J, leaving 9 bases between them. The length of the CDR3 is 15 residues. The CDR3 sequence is CASSLVGEMNTEAFF. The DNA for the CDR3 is TGCGCCAGCAGCTTGGTAGGGGAAATGAACACTGAAGCTTTCTTT.

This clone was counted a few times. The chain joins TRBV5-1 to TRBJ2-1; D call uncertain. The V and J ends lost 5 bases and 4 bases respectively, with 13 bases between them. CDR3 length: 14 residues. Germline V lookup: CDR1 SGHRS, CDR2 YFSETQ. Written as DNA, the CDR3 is TGCGCCAGCAGTCCGCCCCCAACTTACAATGAGCAGTTCTTC. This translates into CASSPPPTYNEQFF.

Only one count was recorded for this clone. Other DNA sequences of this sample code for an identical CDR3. CDR3 coding DNA: TGTGCCAGCAGTCAAAGCGCCTACGAGCAGTACTTC. Protein: CASSQSAYEQYF. The chain combines TRBV28 with TRBJ2-7; no clear D gene. The CDR3 covers 12 residues. Trimming cost V 5 bases and J 2 bases, with 7 bases left between them. CDR1 is MDHEN, CDR2 SYDVKM, per germline.

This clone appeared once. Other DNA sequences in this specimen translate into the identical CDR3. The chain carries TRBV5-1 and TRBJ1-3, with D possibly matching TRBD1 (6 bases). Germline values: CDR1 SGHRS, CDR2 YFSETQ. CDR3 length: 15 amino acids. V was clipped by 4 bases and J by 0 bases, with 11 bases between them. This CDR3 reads CASSPGTPSGNTIYF. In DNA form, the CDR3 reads TGCGCCAGCAGCCCCGGGACACCCTCTGGAAACACCATATATTTT.

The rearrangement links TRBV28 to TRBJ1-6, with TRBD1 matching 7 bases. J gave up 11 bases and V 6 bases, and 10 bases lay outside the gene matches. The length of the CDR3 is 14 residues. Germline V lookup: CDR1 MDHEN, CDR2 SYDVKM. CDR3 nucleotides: TGTGCCAGCAGGAGACAGGGAAGGGGGGCACCCCTCCACTTT. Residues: CASRRQGRGAPLHF.

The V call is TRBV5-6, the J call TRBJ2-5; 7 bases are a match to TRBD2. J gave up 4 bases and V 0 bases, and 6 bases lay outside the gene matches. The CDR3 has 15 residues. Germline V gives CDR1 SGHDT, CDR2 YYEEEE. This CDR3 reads CASSLGLALGETQYF. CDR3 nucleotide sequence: TGTGCCAGCAGCTTGGGACTAGCCCTTGGAGAGACCCAGTACTTC. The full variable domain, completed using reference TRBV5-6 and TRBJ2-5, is DAGVTQSPTHLIKTRGQQVTLRCSPKSGHDTVSWYQQALGQGPQFIFQYYEEEERQRGNFPDRFSGHQFPNYSSELNVNALLLGDSALYLCASSLGLALGETQYFGPGTRLLVL.

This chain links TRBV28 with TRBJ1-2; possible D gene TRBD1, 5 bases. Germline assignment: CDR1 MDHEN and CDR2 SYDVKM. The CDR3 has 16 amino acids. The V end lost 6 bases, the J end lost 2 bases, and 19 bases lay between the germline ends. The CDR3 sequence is CASSQGLRGTNYGYTF. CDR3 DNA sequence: TGTGCCAGCAGCCAAGGTCTGAGGGGTACGAACTATGGCTACACCTTC.

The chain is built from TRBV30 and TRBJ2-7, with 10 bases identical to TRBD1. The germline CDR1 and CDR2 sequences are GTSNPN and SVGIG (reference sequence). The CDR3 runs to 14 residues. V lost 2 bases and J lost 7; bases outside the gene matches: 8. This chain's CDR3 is CAWSKAGTGEEQYF. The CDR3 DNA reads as TGTGCCTGGAGTAAAGCCGGGACAGGGGAAGAGCAGTACTTC. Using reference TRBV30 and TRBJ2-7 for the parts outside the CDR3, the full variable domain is SQTIHQWPATLVQPVGSPLSLECTVEGTSNPNLYWYRQAAGRGLQLLFYSVGIGQISSEVPQNLSASRPQDRQFILSSKKLLLSDSGFYLCAWSKAGTGEEQYFGPGTRLTVT.

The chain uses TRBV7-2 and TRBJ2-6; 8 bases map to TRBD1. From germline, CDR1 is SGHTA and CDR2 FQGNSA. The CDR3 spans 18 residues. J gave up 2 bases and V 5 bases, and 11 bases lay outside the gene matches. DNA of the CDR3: TGTGCCAGCAGCATACGACAGGGGATGTCCGCTGGGGCCAACGTCCTGACTTTC. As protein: CASSIRQGMSAGANVLTF.

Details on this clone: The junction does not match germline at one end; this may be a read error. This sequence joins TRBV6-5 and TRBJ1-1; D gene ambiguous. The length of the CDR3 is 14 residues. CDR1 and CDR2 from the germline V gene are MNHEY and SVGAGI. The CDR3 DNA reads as TGTGCCAGCAGATACTCGTCGCGGCGCACTGAAGCTTTCTTT. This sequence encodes CASRYSSRRTEAFF.

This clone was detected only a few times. CDR3 protein: CASSPQVAGAYNEQFF. As DNA, the CDR3 is TGTGCCAGCAGCCCACAAGTAGCGGGGGCCTACAATGAGCAGTTCTTC. The gene calls are TRBV4-2 and TRBJ2-1; TRBD2 aligns across 9 bases. The CDR3 length is 16 residues. Trimming took 4 bases from V and 2 from J; bases not matched to a gene: 6. The germline V gene encodes CDR1 LGHNA and CDR2 YNFKEQ.

This CDR3 is CASSSPPIFQETQYF. CDR3 bases: TGTGCCAGCAGTTCCCCCCCCATCTTCCAAGAGACCCAGTACTTC. The chain is built from TRBV28 and TRBJ2-5; the D is unclear. V was shortened by 4 bases and J by 1 base, with 13 bases between the two germline ends. CDR1 and CDR2 from the germline V gene are MDHEN and SYDVKM. The CDR3 is made up of 15 amino acids. Variable domain in full (rest from reference TRBV28 and TRBJ2-5): DVKVTQSSRYLVKRTGEKVFLECVQDMDHENMFWYRQDPGLGLRLIYFSYDVKMKEKGDIPEGYSVSREKKERFSLILESASTNQTSMYLCASSSPPIFQETQYFGPGTRLLVL.

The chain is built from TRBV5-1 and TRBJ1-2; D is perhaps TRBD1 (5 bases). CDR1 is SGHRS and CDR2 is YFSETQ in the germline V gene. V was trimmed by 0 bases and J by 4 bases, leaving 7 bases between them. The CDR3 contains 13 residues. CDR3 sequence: CASSLEQAYGYTF. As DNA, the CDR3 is TGCGCCAGCAGCTTGGAACAGGCCTATGGCTACACCTTC.

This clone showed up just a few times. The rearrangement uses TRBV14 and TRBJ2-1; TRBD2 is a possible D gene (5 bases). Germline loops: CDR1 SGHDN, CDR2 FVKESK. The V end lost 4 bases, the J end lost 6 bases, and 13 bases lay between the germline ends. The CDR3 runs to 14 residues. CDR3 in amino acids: CASSPELAGNEQFF. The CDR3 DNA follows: TGTGCCAGCAGCCCTGAGTTGGCGGGCAATGAGCAGTTCTTC.

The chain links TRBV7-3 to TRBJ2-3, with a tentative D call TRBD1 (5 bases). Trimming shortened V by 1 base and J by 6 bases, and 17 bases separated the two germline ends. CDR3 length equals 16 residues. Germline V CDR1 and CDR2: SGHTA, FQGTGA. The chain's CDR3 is CASSLIRGGTADTQYF. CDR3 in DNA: TGTGCCAGCAGCTTAATAAGGGGTGGAACGGCGGATACGCAGTATTTT. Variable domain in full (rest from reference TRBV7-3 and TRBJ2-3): GAGVSQTPSNKVTEKGKYVELRCDPISGHTALYWYRQSLGQGPEFLIYFQGTGAADDSGLPNDRFFAVRPEGSVSTLKIQRTERGDSAVYLCASSLIRGGTADTQYFGPGTRLTVL.

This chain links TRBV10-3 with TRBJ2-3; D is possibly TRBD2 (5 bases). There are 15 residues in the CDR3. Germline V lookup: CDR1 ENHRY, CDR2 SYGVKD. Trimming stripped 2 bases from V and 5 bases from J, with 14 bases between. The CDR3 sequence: CAISEPGSRGDTQYF. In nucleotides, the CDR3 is TGTGCCATCAGTGAGCCGGGGTCACGAGGAGATACGCAGTATTTT.

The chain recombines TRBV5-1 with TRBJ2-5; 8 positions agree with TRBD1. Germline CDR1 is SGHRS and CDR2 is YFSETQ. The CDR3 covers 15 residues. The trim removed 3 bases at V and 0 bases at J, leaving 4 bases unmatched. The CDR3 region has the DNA TGCGCCAGCAGCTGGGACAGGCGGTACCAAGAGACCCAGTACTTC. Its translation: CASSWDRRYQETQYF.

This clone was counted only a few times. The CDR3 sequence is CASRRGREGGYTF. CDR3 nucleotide sequence: TGTGCCAGCAGAAGGGGGAGGGAGGGTGGCTACACCTTC. The J gene is TRBJ1-2, the V gene TRBV6-5; D is possibly TRBD1 (6 bases). The CDR3 loop spans 13 amino acids. Trimming pared 6 bases from V and 7 bases from J, leaving 15 bases between. Germline values: CDR1 MNHEY, CDR2 SVGAGI.

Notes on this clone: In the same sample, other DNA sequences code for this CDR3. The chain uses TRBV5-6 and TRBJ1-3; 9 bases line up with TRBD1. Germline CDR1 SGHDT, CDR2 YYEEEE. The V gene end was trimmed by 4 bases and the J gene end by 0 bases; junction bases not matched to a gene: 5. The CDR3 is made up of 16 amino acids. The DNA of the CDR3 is TGTGCCAGCAGCCCGGGACAGGGACCCTCTGGAAACACCATATATTTT. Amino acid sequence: CASSPGQGPSGNTIYF.

In DNA form, the CDR3 reads TGTGCCAGCAGTTTAATGTCCCCAGGGCAGGGTGGGGATACGCAGTATTTT. This encodes CASSLMSPGQGGDTQYF. The chain is built from TRBV27 and TRBJ2-3; tentatively, D is TRBD1 (5 bases). Trimming removed 2 bases at V and 6 bases at J, with 21 bases between. This CDR3 contains 17 residues. Germline V lookup: CDR1 MNHEY, CDR2 SMNVEV (reference sequence).

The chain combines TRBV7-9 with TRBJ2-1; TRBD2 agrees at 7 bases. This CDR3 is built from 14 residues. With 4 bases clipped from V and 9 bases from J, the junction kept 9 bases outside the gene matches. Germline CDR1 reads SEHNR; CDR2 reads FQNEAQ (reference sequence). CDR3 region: CASSSGLVNGEQFF. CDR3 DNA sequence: TGTGCCAGCAGCTCAGGACTAGTAAACGGTGAGCAGTTCTTC. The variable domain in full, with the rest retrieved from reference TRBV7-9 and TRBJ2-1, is DTGVSQNPRHKITKRGQNVTFRCDPISEHNRLYWYRQTLGQGPEFLTYFQNEAQLEKSRLLSDRFSAERPKGSFSTLEIQRTEQGDSAMYLCASSSGLVNGEQFFGPGTRLTVL.

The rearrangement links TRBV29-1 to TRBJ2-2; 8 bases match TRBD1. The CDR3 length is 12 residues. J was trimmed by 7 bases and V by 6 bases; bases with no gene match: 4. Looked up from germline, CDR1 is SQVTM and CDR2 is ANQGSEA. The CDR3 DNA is TGCAGCGTCAAACAGGGGGACGGGGAGCTGTTTTTT. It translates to CSVKQGDGELFF.

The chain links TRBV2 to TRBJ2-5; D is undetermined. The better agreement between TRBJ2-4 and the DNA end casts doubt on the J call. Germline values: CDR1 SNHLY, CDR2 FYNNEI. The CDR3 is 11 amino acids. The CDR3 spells CASRAERIQYF. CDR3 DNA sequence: TGTGCCAGCAGGGCAGAGCGCATTCAGTACTTC.

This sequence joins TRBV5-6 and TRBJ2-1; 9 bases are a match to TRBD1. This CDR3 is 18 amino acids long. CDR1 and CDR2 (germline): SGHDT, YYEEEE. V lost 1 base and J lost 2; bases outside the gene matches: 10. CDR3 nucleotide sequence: TGTGCCAGCAGCTTGCAGTGGACAGGGGTCAAACCCTACAATGAGCAGTTCTTC. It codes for CASSLQWTGVKPYNEQFF.

The CDR3 coding sequence is TGCGCCAGCCGTAAGACTAGCGGGGGCTACGAGCAGTACTTC. Translating gives CASRKTSGGYEQYF. The chain uses TRBV10-2 and TRBJ2-5, with TRBD2 identical over 12 bases. With the DNA end fitting TRBJ2-7 better, the J assignment may be wrong. The CDR3 is 14 residues long. Germline values: CDR1 WSHSY, CDR2 SAAADI.